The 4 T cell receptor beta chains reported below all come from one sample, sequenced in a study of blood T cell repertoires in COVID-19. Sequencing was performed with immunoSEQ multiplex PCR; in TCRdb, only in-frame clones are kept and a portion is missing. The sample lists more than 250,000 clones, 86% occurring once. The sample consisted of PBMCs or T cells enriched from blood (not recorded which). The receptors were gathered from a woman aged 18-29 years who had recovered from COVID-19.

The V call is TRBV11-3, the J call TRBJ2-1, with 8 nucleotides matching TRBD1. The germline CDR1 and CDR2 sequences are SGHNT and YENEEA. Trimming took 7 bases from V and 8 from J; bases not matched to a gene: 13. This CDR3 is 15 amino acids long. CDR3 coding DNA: TGTGCCAGCAATAATATAGGACAGGGAGGTGATGAGCAGTTCTTC. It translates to CASNNIGQGGDEQFF.

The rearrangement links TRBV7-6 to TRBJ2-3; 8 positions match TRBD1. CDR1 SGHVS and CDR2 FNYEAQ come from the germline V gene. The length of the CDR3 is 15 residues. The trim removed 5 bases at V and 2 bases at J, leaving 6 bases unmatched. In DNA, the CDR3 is TGTGCCAGCAGCCAGGGGCAGGGGGCCACAGATACGCAGTATTTT. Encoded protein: CASSQGQGATDTQYF.

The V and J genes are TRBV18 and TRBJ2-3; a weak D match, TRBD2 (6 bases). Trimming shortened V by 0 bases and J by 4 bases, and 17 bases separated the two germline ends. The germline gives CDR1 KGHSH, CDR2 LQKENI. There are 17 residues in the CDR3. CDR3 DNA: TGTGCCAGCTCACCACCGCGTCTAGCGAGGCGCGCAGATACGCAGTATTTT. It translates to CASSPPRLARRADTQYF.

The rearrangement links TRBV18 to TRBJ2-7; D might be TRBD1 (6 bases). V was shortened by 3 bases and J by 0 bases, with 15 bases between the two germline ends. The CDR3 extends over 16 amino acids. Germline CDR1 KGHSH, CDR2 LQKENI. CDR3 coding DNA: TGTGCCAGCTCACCCTCCGGGACACAGAACTCCTACGAGCAGTACTTC. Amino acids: CASSPSGTQNSYEQYF.